This record concerns one T cell receptor beta chain sequence. Antigen: not known. This CDR3 has 16 amino acids. The Oncomine TCR Beta short-read assay was applied to DNA of cultured CD4+ T cells. Each CDR3 protein is one row after TCRdb ran MiXCR on the PCR reads. The sample lists 15,000 or so distinct CDR3 sequences; about 31% were seen once. The data were taken from a study of vaccination and CD4 T cells after COVID-19. Treatment described: roughly 10-day PBMC culture with coronavirus spike peptide pools or control peptides (ViraFEST assay). The chain carries TRBV12-2 and TRBJ1-1; the table's D call of TRBD1 was not tested on the DNA. TRBV12-2 has pseudogene status. The TCR sequence derives from a human donor with COVID-19. The specimen was cultured CD4+ T cells from blood. CDR3 region: CASRLTRQGLNTEAFF. CDR3 nucleotide sequence: TGTGCAAGTCGCTTAACCAGACAGGGGTTGAACACTGAAGCTTTCTTT.